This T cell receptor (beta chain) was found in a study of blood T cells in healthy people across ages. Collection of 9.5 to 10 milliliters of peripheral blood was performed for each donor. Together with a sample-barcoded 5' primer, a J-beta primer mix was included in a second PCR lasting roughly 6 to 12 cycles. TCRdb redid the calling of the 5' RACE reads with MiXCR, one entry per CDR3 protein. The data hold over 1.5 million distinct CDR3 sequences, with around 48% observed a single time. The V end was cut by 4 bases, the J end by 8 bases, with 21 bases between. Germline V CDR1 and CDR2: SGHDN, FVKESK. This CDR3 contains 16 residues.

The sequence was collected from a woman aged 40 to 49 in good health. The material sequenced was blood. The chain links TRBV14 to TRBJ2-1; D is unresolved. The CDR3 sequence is CASSLLGLVSTDEQFF. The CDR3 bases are TGTGCCAGCAGCCTCCTAGGGTTGGTGTCGACGGATGAGCAGTTCTTC.